The T cell receptor (beta chain) under discussion was sequenced for a study of cytomegalovirus exposure and HLA in healthy donors. Study-level points and caveats: Some V segments (TRBV6-2 and TRBV6-3 among them) were excluded as indistinguishable.

The ends lost 2 bases at V and 5 bases at J; junction bases unmatched: 9. The germline gives CDR1 SGHDT, CDR2 YYEEEE. The CDR3 consists of 15 residues. The study ran its PCR with 60 Vbeta and 13 Jbeta primers. Generated by immunoSEQ multiplex PCR, the TCRdb table keeps only in-frame clones and is missing some. This repertoire includes more than 90,000 clones. Points on this clone: Its antigen is unknown.

The chain joins TRBV5-6 to TRBJ2-7, with 8 bases aligning to TRBD2. The sample was PBMCs. The receptor comes from a young man in good health and CMV-seronegative. CDR3: CASSFFAGGQDEQYF. The CDR3 DNA sequence: TGTGCCAGCAGCTTCTTTGCGGGGGGCCAAGACGAGCAGTACTTC.